This T cell receptor (beta chain) was identified during a study of T cell responses to AZD1222 COVID-19 vaccine. Study results and caveats: Researchers took repertoire samples only after the peak T cell response had come.

Sequencing used immunoSEQ multiplex PCR; TCRdb keeps in-frame clones, though not all of them. The table has 130,000 or so clones, approximately 85% seen once. CDR1 is SGHNT, CDR2 YENEEA, per germline. The CDR3 totals 15 residues. V shed 1 base and J 2 bases; nucleotides not matched to a gene: 5. Note on this clone: Antigen unknown.

The specimen was peripheral blood, collected 28 days after the second dose of the MenACWY control vaccine. The TCR comes from an adult who received the MenACWY meningococcal vaccine as a control. This chain links TRBV11-3 with TRBJ2-7, with 7 bases identical to TRBD2. CDR3: CASSLAAGATYEQYF. DNA for the CDR3: TGTGCCAGCAGCTTAGCCGCGGGAGCCACCTACGAGCAGTACTTC.